Presented here are 18 T cell receptor beta chains from one specimen sequenced in a study of T cell responses to AZD1222 COVID-19 vaccine. Repertoires were generated with immunoSEQ multiplex PCR, while TCRdb's copy carries only in-frame clones and drops some. Of approximately 170,000 clones in the sample, more than 80% were seen once. The source was peripheral blood, collected on day 0 of AZD1222 vaccination. These receptors all stem from an adult in good health.

The chain couples TRBV7-9 to TRBJ1-1; no clear D. Trimming removed 1 base from V and 6 bases from J, with 9 bases in between. Germline loops: CDR1 SEHNR, CDR2 FQNEAQ (reference sequence). This CDR3 has 13 residues. The CDR3 is CASSLDPGAEAFF. The CDR3 nucleotides are TGTGCCAGCAGCTTAGACCCAGGCGCTGAAGCTTTCTTT. Full variable domain (remainder filled in from reference TRBV7-9 and TRBJ1-1): DTGVSQNPRHKITKRGQNVTFRCDPISEHNRLYWYRQTLGQGPEFLTYFQNEAQLEKSRLLSDRFSAERPKGSFSTLEIQRTEQGDSAMYLCASSLDPGAEAFFGQGTRLTVV.

This clone came up once. CDR3 coding DNA: TGTGCCAGCAGCTTGTTCGACCCTCGCGGGTACAATGAGCAGTTCTTC. Translation: CASSLFDPRGYNEQFF. The chain employs TRBV5-4 and TRBJ2-1, with D possibly being TRBD2 (5 bases). Looked up from germline, CDR1 is SGHNT and CDR2 is YYREEE (reference sequence). The CDR3 spans 16 residues. V lost 1 base and J lost 4, with 15 bases in between.

The chain recombines TRBV5-6 with TRBJ2-5; the D gene is possibly TRBD1 (5 bases). Germline lookup yields CDR1 SGHDT and CDR2 YYEEEE. V was pared by 7 bases and J by 5 bases, with 15 bases between. The CDR3 sequence is 13 residues long. CDR3 loop: CASSKGSRETQYF. CDR3 DNA: TGTGCCAGCTCAAAGGGGTCCAGGGAGACCCAGTACTTC.

This sequence joins TRBV2 and TRBJ1-3, with D perhaps TRBD1 (5 bases). The germline V gene encodes CDR1 SNHLY and CDR2 FYNNEI. Trimming took 3 bases from V and 1 from J, leaving 10 bases between them. The CDR3 runs 15 residues. Written as DNA, the CDR3 is TGTGCCAGCAGTGACGGGGGGTTTTCTGGAAACACCATATATTTT. It yields the protein CASSDGGFSGNTIYF.

The chain combines TRBV20-1 with TRBJ1-1; 9 positions agree with TRBD1. Unmatched junction bases numbered 7, after V lost 6 bases and J lost 11 bases. The germline V gene has CDR1 DFQATT and CDR2 SNEGSKA (reference sequence). The CDR3 is made up of 11 amino acids. The chain's CDR3 is CSAGQGRLAFF. The CDR3 DNA is TGCAGTGCCGGACAGGGGCGCCTGGCTTTCTTT.

Here the CDR3 reads CASSFGANVLTF. DNA for the CDR3: TGTGCCAGCAGTTTTGGGGCCAACGTCCTGACTTTC. The rearrangement joins TRBV12-3 or TRBV12-4 to TRBJ2-6; D uncertain. The CDR3 covers 12 residues. The ends were cut back, 3 bases at V and 3 bases at J, with 0 bases in the middle.

There are a few counts of this clone. The rearrangement links TRBV10-2 to TRBJ1-1, with a weak D call TRBD1 (6 bases). The CDR3 is 14 residues long. Trimming removed 2 bases from V and 2 bases from J, with 9 bases in between. Germline V CDR1 and CDR2: WSHSY, SAAADI. The CDR3 loop reads CASSEMGGNTEAFF. DNA for the CDR3: TGCGCCAGCAGTGAGATGGGGGGCAACACTGAAGCTTTCTTT.

DNA of the CDR3: TGTGCCAGCAGTCCTCTACTAAAGGGCTACACCTTC. Protein sequence: CASSPLLKGYTF. V gene TRBV28 combines with J gene TRBJ1-2; no reliable D call. The CDR3 totals 12 residues. In germline, CDR1 is MDHEN, CDR2 SYDVKM. The V end was cut by 5 bases, the J end by 8 bases, with 12 bases between.

The chain is built from TRBV7-2 and TRBJ2-6; D unclear. The CDR3 consists of 17 residues. V shed 1 base and J shed 0 bases, with 10 bases lying between them. Germline loops: CDR1 SGHTA, CDR2 FQGNSA. The CDR3 spells CASSLDIFSSGANVLTF. CDR3 nucleotide sequence: TGTGCCAGCAGCTTAGACATATTCAGCTCTGGGGCCAACGTCCTGACTTTC.

J is TRBJ1-6 and V is TRBV24-1; D gene uncertain. There are 14 residues in the CDR3. From germline, CDR1 is KGHDR and CDR2 SFDVKD. The V end lost 6 bases, the J end lost 7 bases, and 12 bases lay between the germline ends. The CDR3 nucleotides read TGTGCCACCAGTCCGGCAGGTTCCAATTCACCCCTCCACTTT. Translation gives CATSPAGSNSPLHF.

V is TRBV5-3 and J is TRBJ1-6; D is possibly TRBD1 (6 bases). TRBV5-3 is an ORF for which the function is uncertain. The V gene lost 0 bases and the J gene lost 0 bases, with 13 bases spanning the gap. This CDR3 is built from 18 residues. In nucleotides, the CDR3 is TGTGCCAGAAGCTTGGGACAGGTCCCCCTCTCCTATAATTCACCCCTCCACTTT. It translates to CARSLGQVPLSYNSPLHF.

The chain carries TRBV9 and TRBJ1-2; D unclear. CDR1 and CDR2 (germline): SGDLS, YYNGEE. V gave up 1 base and J gave up 0 bases, with 10 bases separating them. CDR3 length: 15 residues. CDR3 nucleotide sequence: TGTGCCAGCAGCGTAAACCCTGATCCTAACTATGGCTACACCTTC. Protein: CASSVNPDPNYGYTF.

The chain is built from TRBV19 and TRBJ2-2; TRBD1 aligns across 9 bases. The CDR3 is made up of 15 amino acids. V was clipped by 9 bases and J by 3 bases; unmatched bases: 8. Looked up from germline, CDR1 is LNHDA and CDR2 is SQIVND (reference sequence). The CDR3 spells CASRGDRAHTGELFF. The CDR3 bases are TGTGCCAGCAGGGGGGACAGGGCCCACACCGGGGAGCTGTTTTTT.

The rearrangement joins TRBV18 to TRBJ1-1, with D unclear. The germline V gene has CDR1 KGHSH and CDR2 LQKENI. The CDR3 runs 15 residues. With 4 bases removed from V and 3 bases from J, the gap between germline ends came to 15 bases. Here the CDR3 DNA reads TGTGCCAGCTCACTCGGTTATTTGGGCGACACTGAAGCTTTCTTT. Amino acid sequence: CASSLGYLGDTEAFF. Full variable domain (outside the CDR3, taken from reference TRBV18 and TRBJ1-1): NAGVMQNPRHLVRRRGQEARLRCSPMKGHSHVYWYRQLPEEGLKFMVYLQKENIIDESGMPKERFSAEFPKEGPSILRIQQVVRGDSAAYFCASSLGYLGDTEAFFGQGTRLTVV.

The CDR3 region has the DNA TGTGCCAGCAGCCCCCCCCCACACAATGAGCAGTTCTTC. This gives the protein CASSPPPHNEQFF. The chain employs TRBV19 and TRBJ2-1; D uncertain. In germline, CDR1 is LNHDA, CDR2 SQIVND (reference sequence). The CDR3 is 13 residues long. V lost 9 bases, J lost 5 bases, and 14 bases lay in between.

The chain uses TRBV19 and TRBJ1-1; tentative D call: TRBD1 (5 bases). Per germline, CDR1 LNHDA and CDR2 SQIVND (reference sequence). The CDR3 contains 14 residues. The V gene lost 8 bases and the J gene lost 6 bases, with 19 bases spanning the gap. The CDR3 DNA sequence: TGTGCCAGTTTTGTGGCAGGGCAGGTTTCTGAAGCTTTCTTT. Its protein is CASFVAGQVSEAFF. The full variable domain, with the rest looked up from reference TRBV19 and TRBJ1-1, is DGGITQSPKYLFRKEGQNVTLSCEQNLNHDAMYWYRQDPGQGLRLIYYSQIVNDFQKGDIAEGYSVSREKKESFPLTVTSAQKNPTAFYLCASFVAGQVSEAFFGQGTRLTVV.

The chain recombines TRBV6-6 with TRBJ1-1; D is perhaps TRBD1 (5 bases). The CDR3 runs to 15 residues. Germline V gene lookup returns CDR1 MNHNY and CDR2 SVGAGI (reference sequence). V was cut by 2 bases and J by 5 bases, with 15 bases left in between. This chain's CDR3 is CASSYGTGLGTEAFF. Here the CDR3 DNA reads TGTGCCAGCAGTTACGGGACGGGGCTTGGGACTGAAGCTTTCTTT.

The V gene is TRBV30, the J gene TRBJ2-4; 9 nucleotides agree with TRBD1. J was trimmed by 0 bases and V by 3 bases; bases with no gene match: 6. There are 16 residues in the CDR3. CDR1 is GTSNPN, CDR2 SVGIG, per germline (reference sequence). The CDR3, as DNA: TGTGCCTGGAGGGGGACAGGGAGGAGAGCCAAAAACATTCAGTACTTC. Translation: CAWRGTGRRAKNIQYF.